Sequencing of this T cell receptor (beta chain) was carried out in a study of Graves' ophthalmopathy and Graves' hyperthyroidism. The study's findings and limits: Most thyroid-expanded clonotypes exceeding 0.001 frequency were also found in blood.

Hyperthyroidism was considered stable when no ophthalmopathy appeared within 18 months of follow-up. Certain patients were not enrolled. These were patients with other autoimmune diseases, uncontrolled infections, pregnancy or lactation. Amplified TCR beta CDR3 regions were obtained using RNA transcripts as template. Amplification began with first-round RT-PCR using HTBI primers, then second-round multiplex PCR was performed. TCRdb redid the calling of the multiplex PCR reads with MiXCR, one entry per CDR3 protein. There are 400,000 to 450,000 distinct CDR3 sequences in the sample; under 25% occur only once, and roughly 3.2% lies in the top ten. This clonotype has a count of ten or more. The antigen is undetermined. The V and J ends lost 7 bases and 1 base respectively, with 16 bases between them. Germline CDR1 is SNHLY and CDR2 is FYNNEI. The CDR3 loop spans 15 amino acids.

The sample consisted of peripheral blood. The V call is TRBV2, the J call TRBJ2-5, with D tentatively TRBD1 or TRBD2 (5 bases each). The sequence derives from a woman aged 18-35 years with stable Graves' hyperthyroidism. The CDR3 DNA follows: TGTGCCAGCACCCTCTGGGACGGGTCCCAAGAGACCCAGTACTTC. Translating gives CASTLWDGSQETQYF.